This TCR beta chain derives from a study of shared clonotypes between healthy human individuals (dated by TCRdb to the early 2020s). Broadly, across the study: A couple of women and a few men aged 18 to 49 years were included in the cohort. To increase sequencing depth and limit assay-specific biases, different laboratories used diverse techniques to prepare libraries and sequence TCR repertoires. To estimate repertoire size and how much clonotypes are shared between individuals, the study performed deep sequencing of blood TCR repertoires from 4 to 6 healthy adults. For each donor, three plates each were used for CD4 naive and CD4 memory, two plates were used for CD8 naive, and one plate was used for CD8 memory. Each donor's leukapheresis produced roughly between about 0.9 and 9.5 billion PBMCs. Summary of the overall study and its limitations: Pairwise subsampling led to the expectation that sequencing depth would affect the degree of clonotype sharing among donors. Compared with non-shared clonotypes, the clonotypes found in all four sorted-subset donors had higher generation probabilities. Rarefaction of sorted-subset datasets indicated incomplete sequencing despite the large sequencing depth. Sharing across a few donors was observed for around 5% of naive CD4, 3% to 4% of naive CD8, 2% to 2.5% of memory CD4, and less than 0.45% of memory CD8 clonotypes. Sampling was restricted to blood, and TCR repertoires in tissues likely differ from the TCR repertoires found in blood. Larger estimated clonotype richness was generally found for naive subsets than for memory subsets. Because the study included a small number of donors, the genetic and exposure-history diversity represented was limited.

For the CD8 naive samples, CD45RO-negative cells were positively selected for CCR7, yielding a CD45RA+CCR7+ population from which TemRA cells were excluded. Donors were healthy HIV-negative adults with no recently reported acute infections or vaccinations. Every donor was a Caucasian adult living in Nashville, Tennessee, USA. Blood was collected by leukapheresis, and PBMCs were isolated by Ficoll-Histopaque density gradient centrifugation and then cryopreserved in liquid nitrogen vapor phase. Analytical flow cytometry was used to check the purity and quantity of every magnetically sorted T cell population. Each sorted fraction had its genomic DNA isolated and then quantified by UV absorbance on a Nanodrop 2000c. From V the trimming removes 5 bases and from J it removes 1 base, while the gene matches leave 7 bases of the junction unaccounted for. The CDR3 has 15 amino acids, counting the end cysteine and phenylalanine. The sequence is cut down to CDR3 DNA, 45 bases in frame from base 1. Based on the germline V gene (reference sequence), the CDR1 and CDR2 sequences are MNHEY and SMNVEV.

Using the deep immunoSEQ assay, TCR CDR3 regions were amplified from genomic DNA by multiplex PCR. Extracted genomic DNA from each cell subset was distributed evenly across all wells of several immunoSEQ 96-well plates, and each plate was treated as a replicate. For sorted subsets, approximately 200 ng of genomic DNA, equivalent to some 30,000 T cell genomes, went into each replicate PCR. The purified libraries were quantified using a Qubit 3.0 fluorometer, sized with a Bioanalyzer 2100, and then quantified again using the KAPA Library Quantification kit. Every immunoSEQ 96-well plate was sequenced on a dedicated single-read 150-cycle Illumina NextSeq 550 flow cell. The original methods were these. Because the immunoSEQ output included only junctional sequences and no quality scores, the filtering could not be the same as the filtering used for full-length reads. Sequences were annotated with PyIR, a Python wrapper for IgBLAST v1.9, and V/J genes and CDR3 were assigned using IMGT germline references. Reads were filtered out if the reads had weak V/J assignments (E-value above 1e-6), no CDR3, stop codons, out-of-frame junctions, or ambiguous translated residues. V3J clonotypes were defined by identical inferred V gene, J gene, and CDR3 amino acid sequence. The percentage overlap between two repertoires was calculated by dividing the number of shared unique clonotypes by the size of the smaller repertoire. Richness of each repertoire was evaluated using RTK rarefaction, the Chao1 estimator, and Recon v2.1 estimates of unobserved clonotypes. For all TCRbeta clonotypes obtained by the gDNA method from several donors, generation probabilities were computed with OLGA. In TCRdb, the immuneACCESS table is reduced to in-frame sequences with V and J assigned. These tables do not hold every clone; where another copy was compared, an unresolved V gene accounts for under half, and the others remain unexplained. The V and J calls and clone size are taken from that table; D and trimming were inferred from the DNA. The sample profile shows hundreds of thousands of clones; 85% to 95% of them were found once. Approximately 25% of the sample rests with the top ten.

This clone appeared a single time. It lacks a known antigen. No much larger clone exists at a distance of one base, and base qualities are not known. The chain uses TRBV27 and TRBJ2-7; 8 nucleotides in the junction match TRBD1. Sequenced input: naive CD8+ T cells sorted from blood. Explained via the paper, the cell subset or site label denotes: CD45RA+CCR7+. The TCR sequence derives from a young man in good health. The CDR3 reads CASSIAGTGSYEQYF. DNA sequence: TGTGCCAGCAGTATCGCCGGGACAGGATCCTACGAGCAGTACTTC.